This record covers a single T cell receptor beta chain. Its antigen is currently unknown. This record comes from a study of T cell responses to AZD1222 COVID-19 vaccine. Study-level findings and limits: Repertoires were obtained only post-peak T cell response. Spike as a whole was targeted by vaccine-associated CD4 TCRs, dominant at 160-218 and 743-854.

Germline V lookup: CDR1 MNHEY, CDR2 SVGAGI. Trimming removed 6 bases at V and 8 bases at J, with 16 bases between. This CDR3 spans 13 amino acids. The assay was immunoSEQ multiplex PCR, and TCRdb's table has in-frame clones only and misses some. The profile shows about 93,000 clones, over 85% of them singletons. The sequenced sample was peripheral blood, obtained on day 0 of MenACWY control vaccination. V and J are TRBV6-5 and TRBJ1-2; tentative D call: TRBD1 (6 bases). The TCR was taken from an adult in good health. The CDR3 DNA reads as TGTGCCAGCAGATATCAGGGGCGGTCAGGCTACACCTTC. This encodes CASRYQGRSGYTF.